This TCR beta chain is drawn from a study of blood T cell repertoires in COVID-19. Assay: immunoSEQ multiplex PCR; the TCRdb copy retains only in-frame clones and omits some. The table shows around 230,000 clones, with 75% to 85% occurring only once. The germline V gene encodes CDR1 MNHNY and CDR2 SVGAGI (reference sequence). The V end was cut by 5 bases, the J end by 2 bases, with 3 bases between. The CDR3 length is 11 residues. The sample consisted of peripheral blood. The sequence came from a woman between 55 and 75 years old with active or convalescent COVID-19. The chain has TRBV6-6 and TRBJ1-2; D is ambiguous. For the CDR3, the DNA is TGTGCCAGCAGTCCAAACTATGGCTACACCTTC. This codes for CASSPNYGYTF.